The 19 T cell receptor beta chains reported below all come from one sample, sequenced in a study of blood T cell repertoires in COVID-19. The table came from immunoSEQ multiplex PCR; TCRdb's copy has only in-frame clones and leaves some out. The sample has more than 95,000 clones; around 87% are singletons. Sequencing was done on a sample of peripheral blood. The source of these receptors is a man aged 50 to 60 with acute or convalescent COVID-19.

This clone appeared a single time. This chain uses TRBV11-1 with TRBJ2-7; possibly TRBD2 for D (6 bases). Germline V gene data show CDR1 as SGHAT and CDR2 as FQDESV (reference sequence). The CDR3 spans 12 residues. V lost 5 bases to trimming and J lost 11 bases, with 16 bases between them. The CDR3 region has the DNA TGTGCCAGCAGCCCTGAGGCCGGGGAGGAGTACTTC. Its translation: CASSPEAGEEYF.

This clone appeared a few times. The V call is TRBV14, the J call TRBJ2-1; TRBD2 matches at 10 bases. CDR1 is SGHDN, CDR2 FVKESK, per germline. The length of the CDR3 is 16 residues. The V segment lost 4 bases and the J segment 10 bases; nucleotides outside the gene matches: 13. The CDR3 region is CASSPKSGRALTEQFF. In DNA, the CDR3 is TGTGCCAGCAGCCCCAAAAGCGGGAGGGCCCTCACGGAGCAGTTCTTC.

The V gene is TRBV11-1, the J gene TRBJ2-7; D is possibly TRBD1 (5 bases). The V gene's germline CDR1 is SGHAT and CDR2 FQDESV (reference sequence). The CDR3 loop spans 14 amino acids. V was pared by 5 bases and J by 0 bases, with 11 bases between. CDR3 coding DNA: TGTGCCAGCAGCATTAGGACAAACTCCTACGAGCAGTACTTC. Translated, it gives CASSIRTNSYEQYF.

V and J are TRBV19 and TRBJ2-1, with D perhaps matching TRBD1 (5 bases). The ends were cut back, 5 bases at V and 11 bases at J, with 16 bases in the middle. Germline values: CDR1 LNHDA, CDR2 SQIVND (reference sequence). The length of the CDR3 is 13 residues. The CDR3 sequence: CASSHGADDKQFF. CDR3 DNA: TGTGCCAGTAGTCATGGGGCAGACGACAAGCAGTTCTTC.

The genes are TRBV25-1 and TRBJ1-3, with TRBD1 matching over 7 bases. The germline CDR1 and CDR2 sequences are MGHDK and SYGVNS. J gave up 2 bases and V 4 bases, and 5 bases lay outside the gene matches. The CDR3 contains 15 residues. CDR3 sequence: CASSADRPAGNTIYF. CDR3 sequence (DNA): TGTGCCAGCAGTGCGGACAGGCCGGCTGGAAACACCATATATTTT.

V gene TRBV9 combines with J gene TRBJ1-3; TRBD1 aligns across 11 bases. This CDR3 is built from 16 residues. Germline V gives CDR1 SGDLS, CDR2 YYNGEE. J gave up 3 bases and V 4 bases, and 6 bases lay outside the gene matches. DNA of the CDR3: TGTGCCAGCAGCCCACGGACAGGGGGCCTTGGAAACACCATATATTTT. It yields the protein CASSPRTGGLGNTIYF.

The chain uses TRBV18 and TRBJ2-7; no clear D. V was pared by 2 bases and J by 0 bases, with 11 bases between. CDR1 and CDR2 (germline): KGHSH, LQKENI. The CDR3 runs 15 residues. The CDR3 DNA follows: TGTGCCAGCTCACCATCCAGCGACCCCTCCTACGAGCAGTACTTC. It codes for CASSPSSDPSYEQYF. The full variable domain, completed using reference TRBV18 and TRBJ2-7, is NAGVMQNPRHLVRRRGQEARLRCSPMKGHSHVYWYRQLPEEGLKFMVYLQKENIIDESGMPKERFSAEFPKEGPSILRIQQVVRGDSAAYFCASSPSSDPSYEQYFGPGTRLTVT.

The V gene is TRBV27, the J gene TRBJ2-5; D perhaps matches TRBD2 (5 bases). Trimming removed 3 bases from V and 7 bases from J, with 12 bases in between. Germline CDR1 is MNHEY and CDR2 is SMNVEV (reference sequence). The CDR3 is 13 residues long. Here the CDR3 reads CASSLSGPVTQYF. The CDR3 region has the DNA TGTGCCAGCAGTTTGAGCGGTCCGGTGACCCAGTACTTC.

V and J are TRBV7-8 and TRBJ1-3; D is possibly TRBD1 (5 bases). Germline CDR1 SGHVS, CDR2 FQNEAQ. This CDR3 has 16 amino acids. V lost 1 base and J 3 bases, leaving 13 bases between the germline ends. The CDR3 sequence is CASSLGFRVDGNTIYF. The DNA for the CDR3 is TGTGCCAGCAGCTTAGGCTTCAGGGTTGATGGAAACACCATATATTTT.

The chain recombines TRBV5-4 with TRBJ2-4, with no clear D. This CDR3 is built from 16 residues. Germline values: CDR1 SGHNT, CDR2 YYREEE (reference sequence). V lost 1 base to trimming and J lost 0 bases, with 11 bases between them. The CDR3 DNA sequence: TGTGCCAGCAGCTTGTCCACACCCCGAGCCAAAAACATTCAGTACTTC. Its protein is CASSLSTPRAKNIQYF.

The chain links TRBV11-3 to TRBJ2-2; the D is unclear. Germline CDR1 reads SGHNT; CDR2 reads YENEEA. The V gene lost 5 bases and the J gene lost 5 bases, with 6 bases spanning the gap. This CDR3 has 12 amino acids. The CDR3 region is CASSVRTGELFF. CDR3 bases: TGTGCCAGCAGCGTGAGAACCGGGGAGCTGTTTTTT.

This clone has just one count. The CDR3 sequence is CASSRTIQETQYF. The CDR3 bases are TGTGCCAGTAGCAGAACAATCCAAGAGACCCAGTACTTC. The chain combines TRBV19 with TRBJ2-5; unclear D gene. Per the germline V gene, CDR1 is LNHDA and CDR2 is SQIVND (reference sequence). There are 13 residues in the CDR3. Trimming left V 6 bases short and J 1 base short, with 9 bases between.

The DNA for the CDR3 is TGTGCCAGCAGTTTAGGGGGCTCAGGAAACACCATATATTTT. It codes for CASSLGGSGNTIYF. The genes are TRBV5-4 and TRBJ1-3, with TRBD1 matching 7 bases. The CDR3 contains 14 residues. Germline CDR1 and CDR2: SGHNT and YYREEE (reference sequence). The trim removed 5 bases at V and 4 bases at J, leaving 6 bases unmatched.

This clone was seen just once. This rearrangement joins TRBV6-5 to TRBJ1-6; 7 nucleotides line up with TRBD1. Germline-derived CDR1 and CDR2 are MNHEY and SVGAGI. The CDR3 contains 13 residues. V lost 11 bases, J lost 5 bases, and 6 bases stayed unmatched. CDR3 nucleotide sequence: TGTGCCGGAGGGACAGTCCATAATTCACCCCTCCACTTT. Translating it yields CAGGTVHNSPLHF.

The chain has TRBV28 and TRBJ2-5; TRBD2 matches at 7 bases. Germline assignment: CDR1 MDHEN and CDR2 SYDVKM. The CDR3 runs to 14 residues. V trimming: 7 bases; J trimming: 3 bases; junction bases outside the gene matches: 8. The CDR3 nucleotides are TGTGCCAGCACTCCGGCGGGGGTCAAAGAGACCCAGTACTTC. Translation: CASTPAGVKETQYF.

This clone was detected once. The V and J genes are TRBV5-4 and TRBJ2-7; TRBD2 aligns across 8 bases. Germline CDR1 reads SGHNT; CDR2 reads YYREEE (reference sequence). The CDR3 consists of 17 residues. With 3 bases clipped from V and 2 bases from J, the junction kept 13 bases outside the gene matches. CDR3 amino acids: CASSSGLAGGGAYEQYF. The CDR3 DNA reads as TGTGCCAGCAGCTCCGGACTAGCTGGAGGAGGGGCCTACGAGCAGTACTTC.

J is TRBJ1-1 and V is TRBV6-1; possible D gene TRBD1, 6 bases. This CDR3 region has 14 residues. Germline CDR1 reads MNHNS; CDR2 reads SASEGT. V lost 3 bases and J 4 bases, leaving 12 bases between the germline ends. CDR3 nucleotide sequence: TGTGCCAGCAGTGACGCGGGGGCAGGCACTGAAGCTTTCTTT. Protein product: CASSDAGAGTEAFF.

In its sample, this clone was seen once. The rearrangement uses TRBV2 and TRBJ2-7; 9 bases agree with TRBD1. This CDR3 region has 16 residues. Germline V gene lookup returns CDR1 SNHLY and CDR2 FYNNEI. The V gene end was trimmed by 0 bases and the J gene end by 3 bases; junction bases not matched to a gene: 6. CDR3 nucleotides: TGTGCCAGCAGTGAAGCTCGACAGGGGGGCGACTACGAGCAGTACTTC. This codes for CASSEARQGGDYEQYF.

DNA of the CDR3: TGTGCCAGCAGCTTAGTTAGGGGCAATGAGCAGTTCTTC. Protein product: CASSLVRGNEQFF. The rearrangement links TRBV7-2 to TRBJ2-1; D is possibly TRBD1 (5 bases). The CDR3 has 13 residues. The V end lost 1 base, the J end lost 6 bases, and 7 bases lay between the germline ends. From germline, CDR1 is SGHTA and CDR2 FQGNSA.